This T cell receptor (beta chain) was obtained from a study of somatic mutations in cytotoxic T cells in rheumatoid arthritis. Overall study results and limits: Comparison of CD8+ T-cell clonality between rheumatoid arthritis patients and age-matched healthy controls yielded no significant difference.

Using immunoSEQ multiplex PCR, the repertoire was profiled, and TCRdb retains in-frame clones only, with some absent. The sample has some 19,000 clones, approximately 83% seen once. The CDR3 sequence is 16 residues long. Germline-derived CDR1 and CDR2 are ENHRY and SYGVKD. V lost 6 bases and J lost 6; bases outside the gene matches: 12. On this clone: The target antigen is unknown.

The rearrangement links TRBV10-3 to TRBJ2-2, with TRBD2 identical over 8 bases. The sample was CD8+ T cells sorted from blood. The origin of this receptor is a man aged 18 to 35 with rheumatoid arthritis. The CDR3 reads CAISVLLAANAGELFF. The CDR3 coding sequence is TGTGCCATCAGCGTCTTACTAGCGGCCAACGCCGGGGAGCTGTTTTTT.